This TCR beta chain was recorded in a study of cytomegalovirus exposure and HLA in healthy donors. Trimming cost V 6 bases and J 3 bases, with 11 bases left between them. Germline V gives CDR1 MDHEN, CDR2 SYDVKM. The CDR3 has 13 amino acids. Study-level findings and limits: Reports indicated that the classifier achieved high specificity and sensitivity in diagnosing cytomegalovirus status.

On this clone: The antigen is undetermined.

PCR amplification relied on 60 Vbeta primers (plus 13 Jbeta primers). Assay: immunoSEQ multiplex PCR; the TCRdb copy retains only in-frame clones and omits some. This sample carries about 95,000 clones, roughly 72% of them seen once, and the ten largest clones take more than 5%. V usage is TRBV28 and J usage is TRBJ1-2; tentative D call: TRBD1 (5 bases). The source is a man in his thirties or forties in good health and CMV-seropositive. Sequencing was performed on PBMCs. CDR3 coding DNA: TGTGCCAGCAGACCCTTAGGGGACTATGGCTACACCTTC. As protein: CASRPLGDYGYTF.